This is a list of T cell receptor beta chains from one sample in a study of response to subunit inactivated influenza vaccine. Using its own MiXCR run on the RT-PCR reads, TCRdb lists one record per CDR3 protein. Altogether about 780,000 distinct CDR3 sequences are present, under 20% being singletons, with the ten largest covering 9.5% to 13%. Sequencing was performed on PBMCs from blood, taken about 5 days after vaccination. The receptors derive from a man aged 45 to 65 who received an inactivated influenza vaccine. Both conserved end residues are part of each CDR3.

CDR3 | V
CATSDFKWGQGADEYQETQYF | TRBV24-1
CASSYGGRITYEQYF | TRBV6-5
CSVELAGAETQYF | TRBV29-1
CAWSRENQPQHF | TRBV30
CASSENLAGGLTQYF | TRBV2
CSARVSGRRDTQYF | TRBV20-1
CASSLVGGNNNEQFF | TRBV11-3
CASSQGSGQAYEQYF | TRBV3-1
CASSVSGGFYEQYF | TRBV2
CISVSEASGTGPYNEQFF | TRBV7-5
CASSQDRAGLKETQYF | TRBV4-1
CSVRSGAETQYF | TRBV29-1
CASRGQGAGELFF | TRBV6-2/TRBV6-3
CSASSGRDANYGYTF | TRBV20-1
CASGSAGGGSIQYF | TRBV6-2/TRBV6-3
CASSFWTFNTGELFF | TRBV7-9
CASSLGRGNQETQYF | TRBV28
CASSQLPFPGHVREQFF | TRBV4-1
CASSADGPHTDTQYF | TRBV9
CSARQQRHTEAFF | TRBV20-1